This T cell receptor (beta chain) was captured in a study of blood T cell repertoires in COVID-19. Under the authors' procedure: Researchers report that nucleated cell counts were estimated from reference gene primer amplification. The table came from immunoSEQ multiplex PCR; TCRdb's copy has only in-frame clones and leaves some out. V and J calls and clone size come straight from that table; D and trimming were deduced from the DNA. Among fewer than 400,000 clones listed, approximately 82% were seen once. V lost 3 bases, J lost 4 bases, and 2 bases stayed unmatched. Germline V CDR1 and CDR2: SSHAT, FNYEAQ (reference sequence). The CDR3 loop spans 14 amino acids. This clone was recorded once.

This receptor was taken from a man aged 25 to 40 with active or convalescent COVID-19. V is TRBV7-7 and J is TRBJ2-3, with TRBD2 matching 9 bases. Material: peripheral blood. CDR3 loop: CASSLAGGADTQYF. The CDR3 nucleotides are TGTGCCAGCAGCTTGGCGGGAGGGGCAGATACGCAGTATTTT.